This note documents a single T cell receptor beta chain sequence. What it binds is unknown. With constant-segment primers, 5'RACE yielded cDNA libraries of TCR alpha and TCR beta that carried sample barcodes and UMIs. TCRdb re-called the 5' RACE reads through MiXCR, storing one row per CDR3 protein. The data hold approximately 150,000 distinct CDR3 sequences, with 19% observed a single time. These data belong to a study of T-cell memory formation after mild COVID-19. The overall study: TCR clusters mostly belonged to single donors. Findings of the study overall: Contracting clones from day 15 to 85 showed balanced CD4/CD8; later expanders favored CD4+. Contracting CD4+ clones were located mainly in CM and EM, and CD8+ clones in EMRA.

J lost 3 bases, V lost 2 bases, and 8 bases had no gene match. CDR3 length equals 19 residues. CDR1 is MNHEY, CDR2 SVGEGT, per germline. The chain recombines TRBV6-2 or TRBV6-3 with TRBJ2-2, with 14 nucleotides matching TRBD2. This receptor was identified in an adult woman who had mild COVID-19 (a few samples of this study predate the infection). Cell type and time point are not known. The material sequenced was PBMCs or a T cell subset sorted from them (not recorded which). For the CDR3, the DNA is TGTGCCAGCAGTTACAAGGGGACTAGCGGGGGACTTGACACCGGGGAGCTGTTTTTT. Translating gives CASSYKGTSGGLDTGELFF.